Each of the 15 T cell receptor beta chains below was sequenced from the same sample in a study of human T cells and chemical hapten exposure. MiXCR, run by TCRdb on the RACE reads, gives a single entry per CDR3 protein. Of a few hundred thousand distinct CDR3 sequences detected, around 6% appear once; the ten largest clones hold 5% to 6%. The time point is: patch test 2, 6 weeks after DPC sensitization. The treatment: therapeutic diphenylcyclopropenone sensitization with weekly scalp DPC. The sequenced sample was whole blood, obtained in connection with sensitization to the hapten diphenylcyclopropenone (DPC). The receptors here all came from a woman between 18 and 29 years old with alopecia areata. Some clones in this sample may be carry-over from other donors' samples.

In its sample, this clonotype was seen many times. The J gene is TRBJ2-7, the V gene TRBV6-2 or TRBV6-3; D unresolved. The CDR3 runs 12 residues. Deletions cut 6 bases from V and 2 bases from J, with 8 bases between. In germline, CDR1 is MNHEY, CDR2 SVGEGT. CDR3 coding DNA: TGTGCCAGCAGCCCTCAGGCCTACGAGCAGTACTTC. Its translation: CASSPQAYEQYF.

The V call is TRBV12-5, the J call TRBJ2-1, with a weak D call TRBD2 (5 bases). The CDR3 is made up of 13 amino acids. V was pared by 0 bases and J by 9 bases, with 9 bases between. The V gene's germline CDR1 is LGHNT and CDR2 FRNRAP. The CDR3 DNA reads as TGTGCTAGTGGTTTGGTACTCAGCGGTGAGCAGTTCTTC. Translation gives CASGLVLSGEQFF.

This clonotype was detected ten times or more. The chain has TRBV5-6 and TRBJ2-1; a possible D gene is TRBD1 (6 bases). Germline V CDR1 and CDR2: SGHDT, YYEEEE. The CDR3 spans 15 residues. The V gene lost 4 bases and the J gene lost 4 bases, with 15 bases spanning the gap. The CDR3 here is CASSLPPTGYNEQFF. The CDR3 DNA reads TGTGCCAGCAGCCTCCCCCCGACAGGTTACAATGAGCAGTTCTTC.

This clonotype was recorded at least ten times. V is TRBV6-5 and J is TRBJ1-6; 9 bases are shared with TRBD1. The J segment lost 6 bases and the V segment lost 2 bases, leaving 17 bases of the junction unmatched. The CDR3 sequence is 20 residues long. The V gene's germline CDR1 is MNHEY and CDR2 SVGAGI. The CDR3 is CASSYDRTGTGIRGNSPLHF. For the CDR3, the DNA is TGTGCCAGCAGTTACGACAGAACCGGGACAGGGATTAGGGGTAATTCACCCCTCCACTTT.

This clonotype was seen a handful of times. The chain joins TRBV9 to TRBJ2-5; the D gene is possibly TRBD1 (6 bases). This CDR3 contains 14 residues. CDR1 is SGDLS, CDR2 YYNGEE, per germline. The ends were cut back, 3 bases at V and 2 bases at J, with 11 bases in the middle. The chain's CDR3 is CASSALTGQETQYF. In nucleotides, the CDR3 is TGTGCCAGCAGCGCCCTGACAGGTCAAGAGACCCAGTACTTC.

This clonotype occurred a few times. The chain couples TRBV12-3 or TRBV12-4 to TRBJ2-5; TRBD1 might be the D (6 bases). The CDR3 totals 13 residues. Trimming took 7 bases from V and 1 from J, leaving 10 bases between them. CDR3 protein: CASTQDSQETQYF. CDR3 in DNA: TGTGCCAGCACCCAGGACAGCCAAGAGACCCAGTACTTC.

The chain has TRBV2 and TRBJ1-1; no reliable D call. V was trimmed by 6 bases and J by 5 bases, leaving 13 bases between them. From germline, CDR1 is SNHLY and CDR2 FYNNEI. CDR3 length: 13 amino acids. For the CDR3, the DNA is TGTGCCAGCAGCGTGACCCCGTGGACTGAAGCTTTCTTT. Translation: CASSVTPWTEAFF.

The chain uses TRBV2 and TRBJ2-2; no firm D call. Germline V CDR1 and CDR2: SNHLY, FYNNEI. CDR3 size: 16 residues. The V end was cut by 2 bases, the J end by 2 bases, with 12 bases between. This chain's CDR3 is CASSEPLNRNTGELFF. The CDR3 region has the DNA TGTGCCAGCAGTGAACCGCTCAACCGAAACACCGGGGAGCTGTTTTTT.

The V gene is TRBV14, the J gene TRBJ2-7; D unclear. Trimming cost V 3 bases and J 0 bases, with 18 bases left between them. The CDR3 length is 17 residues. CDR1 SGHDN and CDR2 FVKESK come from the germline V gene. The CDR3 bases are TGTGCCAGCAGCCACAAAGAGTTATACAGAGTCTCCTACGAGCAGTACTTC. Translated, it gives CASSHKELYRVSYEQYF.

As DNA, the CDR3 is TGTGCCAGCAGCCCCAGGCCCTCCTACGAGCAGTACTTC. Encoded protein: CASSPRPSYEQYF. The chain has TRBV9 and TRBJ2-7; the D is unclear. The CDR3 is 13 amino acids. CDR1 SGDLS and CDR2 YYNGEE come from the germline V gene. V gave up 4 bases and J gave up 0 bases, with 8 bases separating them.

This clonotype was counted ten times or more. The chain uses TRBV15 and TRBJ1-4; 7 positions match TRBD1. The V and J ends lost 3 bases and 6 bases, in that order; junction bases with no gene match: 7. The CDR3 is made up of 15 amino acids. The germline V gene encodes CDR1 LNHNV and CDR2 YYDKDF (reference sequence). The CDR3 DNA reads as TGTGCCACCAGCAGCGAGGACAGGTTGCATGAAAAACTGTTTTTT. This translates into CATSSEDRLHEKLFF. The complete variable domain, with remaining parts taken from reference TRBV15 and TRBJ1-4, reads DAMVIQNPRYQVTQFGKPVTLSCSQTLNHNVMYWYQQKSSQAPKLLFHYYDKDFNNEADTPDNFQSRRPNTSFCFLDIRSPGLGDTAMYLCATSSEDRLHEKLFFGSGTQLSVL.

A few counts support this clonotype. V and J are TRBV15 and TRBJ2-1; a possible D gene is TRBD2 (6 bases). The length of the CDR3 is 14 residues. The V end was cut by 0 bases, the J end by 5 bases, with 8 bases between. Germline CDR1 LNHNV, CDR2 YYDKDF (reference sequence). CDR3 in DNA: TGTGCCACCAGCAGAGAGAGGAGGGACAATGAGCAGTTCTTC. Encoded protein: CATSRERRDNEQFF.

This clonotype was seen repeatedly, ten times or more. The rearrangement links TRBV28 to TRBJ2-3; 9 nucleotides line up with TRBD1. The trim removed 3 bases at V and 3 bases at J, leaving 19 bases unmatched. The CDR3 has 20 amino acids. Germline CDR1 is MDHEN and CDR2 is SYDVKM. The CDR3 DNA sequence: TGTGCCAGCAGTTTCTGGATGCCGGGACAGGGCAGCGTTAGGACAGATACGCAGTATTTT. It translates to CASSFWMPGQGSVRTDTQYF. Filled out from reference TRBV28 and TRBJ2-3, the complete variable domain reads DVKVTQSSRYLVKRTGEKVFLECVQDMDHENMFWYRQDPGLGLRLIYFSYDVKMKEKGDIPEGYSVSREKKERFSLILESASTNQTSMYLCASSFWMPGQGSVRTDTQYFGPGTRLTVL.

The chain couples TRBV4-2 to TRBJ2-1; TRBD2 might be the D (7 bases). CDR3 length: 14 residues. V was pared by 3 bases and J by 8 bases, with 14 bases between. The germline V gene encodes CDR1 LGHNA and CDR2 YNFKEQ. CDR3 sequence reads: CASSQRGPFDEQFF. CDR3 sequence (DNA): TGTGCCAGCAGCCAGCGGGGGCCTTTCGATGAGCAGTTCTTC.

J is TRBJ2-3 and V is TRBV12-3 or TRBV12-4; the match to TRBD1 covers 9 bases. V gave up 9 bases and J gave up 0 bases; unmatched junction bases: 4. This CDR3 is 14 amino acids long. CDR3: CASNRGLSTDTQYF. CDR3 in DNA: TGTGCCAGTAACAGGGGGCTGAGCACAGATACGCAGTATTTT.